This T cell receptor (beta chain) stems from a study of blood T cells in healthy people across ages (dated by TCRdb to between 2014 and 2016). In the study overall: In model experiments, roughly one uniquely barcoded TCR beta cDNA molecule per two T cells was captured by template switching. The study measured age-related changes in TCR beta repertoire diversity using deep sequencing normalized with unique cDNA molecular identifiers. Four age groups were formed from the donors: young (average about 17 years), middle-aged (more than 35), aged (around 62) and long-lived (more than 75). To avoid experimental bias, donors of different ages were spread randomly across the sequencing lanes. Using the same blood draw, the study looked at two additional independent replicas of 1 million unique cDNA reads for two donors, one aged 18 to 30 and the other aged 80 or older. General study outcomes and caveats: Observed TCR beta diversity per million T cells fell roughly linearly with age, and a significant reduction was already apparent by age around 40. Estimates of total diversity from one million sequenced T cells were regarded as lower bounds and underestimates. The CMV infection status of donors was not known, potentially confounding age-related changes in expanded clonotypes. Observed TCR beta diversity correlated strongly with the percentage of naive T cells measured by flow cytometry. Bulk unsorted PBMC profiling prevented conclusive comparison of naive and antigen-experienced compartments. Compared with the aged group, the long-lived group had more naive CD4+ T cells, fewer expanded clones and increased TCR diversity, suggesting age selection.

This clonotype was seen a handful of times. No cognate antigen has been identified for it. It has no much larger one-base neighbor in the sample; base qualities were not kept. Systemically healthy Caucasian individuals from Russia, roughly 40 in total and aged 6 to 90 years, were included as donors. Approximately 9.3 milliliters of peripheral blood were collected from each donor into EDTA-treated Vacutainer tubes. Ficoll-Paque density-gradient centrifugation was used to isolate PBMCs, with at least 6.5 million per sample. Total RNA, at least 5.5 micrograms per sample, was extracted from PBMCs with Trizol reagent. For every donor, an aliquot of PBMCs went through flow cytometry to measure the percentages of naive CD45RAhigh/CD27high T cells. CDR1 and CDR2, per the germline V gene, are SQVTM and ANQGSEA. The CDR3 goes from the cysteine to the phenylalanine over 12 residues. Of all the DNA, just the CDR3 is kept, 36 bases in frame from base 1.

The method behind the library was 5' RACE. Reads for this sample came from an Illumina HiSeq 2500. A second PCR of roughly 6 to 12 cycles was run with a J-beta primer mix and a sample-barcoded 5' primer. Each TCR beta cDNA molecule received a unique molecular identifier from a template-switch 5' adaptor carrying 12 random nucleotides. At least 2.5 million CDR3-containing paired-end reads were obtained from each sample. First-strand cDNA synthesis was performed from all RNA using the Mint cDNA synthesis kit, with priming by a TRBC-specific oligonucleotide. After uracil-DNA glycosylase treatment, a first 18-cycle PCR used universal primers M1SS and BC2_uni_R on all cDNA. Under the source paper's analysis protocol: For normalization, 1 million high-quality reads, each with a distinct molecular identifier, were randomly selected from each sample. Reads with shared molecular identifiers were discarded instead of being binned into consensus sequences. MiTCR, with a Q25 quality threshold and the strictest error-elimination algorithm, was used for CDR3 identification, clonotype clustering and error correction. A nonparametric unseen species model with Euler transformation was used to estimate lower-bound total TCR beta diversity. The raw public reads went through TCRdb reprocessing: fastp at Q25, MiXCR clone calling, in-frame beta chains kept. CDR3 protein duplicates are merged, each entry listing the most common genes and DNA. The V and J calls come from TCRdb's annotation, not from the publication. For this sample the table gives 1.5 million to 2 million distinct CDR3 sequences, of which almost 35% were detected only once. Of the sample, 10% to 12% falls within the top ten clones.

The chain is made from TRBV29-1 and TRBJ1-1; no D gene can be assigned with confidence. The TCR sequence derives from a woman in her thirties in good health. Sequencing was carried out using blood. The DNA sequence follows: TGCAGGGCCCGGGGAGCGGGCACTGAAGCTTTCTTT. It encodes CRARGAGTEAFF.